This T cell receptor (beta chain) comes out of a study of T cell therapy after organ transplantation. Broader study findings: Lower pretherapy CD8 clonality went with larger post-therapy fold change. Reconstitution after therapy seemingly combined transferred and product-undetected endogenous clonotypes.

A word on this clone: Its antigen is not identified.

The protocol was immunoSEQ multiplex PCR, while the TCRdb copy is restricted to in-frame clones and leaves out a portion. The sample comprises around 4,500 clones, 65% to 80% of which are singletons, and around 40% rests with the top ten. The CDR3 runs 16 residues. Per the germline V gene, CDR1 is LGHNA and CDR2 is YSLEER. With V trimmed by 0 bases and J by 6 bases, 8 bases remained unmatched. Described time point: 4-8 weeks after completion of therapy. The specimen was CD8+ T cells from blood, collected after autologous CMV-specific T cell therapy. The clonotype was recovered from a human patient who had received a solid organ transplant and had CMV disease. The graft donor may have contributed some T cells. The chain combines TRBV4-3 with TRBJ1-2, with TRBD1 matching over 9 bases. CDR3 nucleotides: TGCGCCAGCAGCCAAGAGGAAGAACAGGGGGCAGATGGCTACACCTTC. Protein sequence: CASSQEEEQGADGYTF.